This TCR beta chain was recorded in a study of cytomegalovirus exposure and HLA in healthy donors. Study-wide points: Sequencing depth roughly uniform across donors was assumed in presence/absence analyses.

Trimming removed 6 bases from V and 1 base from J, with 12 bases in between. The germline gives CDR1 MGHDK, CDR2 SYGVNS. This CDR3 is 15 amino acids long. Comment on this clone: The antigen is undetermined.

PCR primers comprised 60 Vbeta and 13 Jbeta primers. The table came from immunoSEQ multiplex PCR; TCRdb's copy has only in-frame clones and leaves some out. Found here are around 75,000 clones; the top ten clones hold 1.4% to 1.5%. This TCR came from a woman aged 55-69 years in good health and CMV-seronegative. Sequenced material: PBMCs. This rearrangement joins TRBV25-1 to TRBJ2-2; D might be TRBD2 (5 bases). CDR3 sequence: CASRRSGKNTGELFF. CDR3 sequence (DNA): TGTGCCAGCAGAAGATCGGGAAAGAACACCGGGGAGCTGTTTTTT.